The next 6 T cell receptor beta chains were all read from a single sample in a study of CD8 T cells in ankylosing spondylitis (dated by TCRdb to 2016 to 2017). Receptor amplification or capture employed 5' RACE. TCRdb names Illumina HiSeq 2500 as the instrument used. TCRdb took the public reads, trimmed them with fastp at Q25, ran MiXCR for clone calling and kept in-frame beta chains. Each entry is one CDR3 protein sequence, shown with its most common DNA and genes. Present in this sample are about 160,000 distinct CDR3 sequences, more than 40% of which were seen just once. The top ten clones comprise roughly 15% of the sample. The specimen was synovial fluid, either unsorted or a sorted T cell fraction (not recorded which). Receptors were obtained from a male donor with ankylosing spondylitis.

CDR3: CASSLGGSPYTGELFF. The DNA of the CDR3 is TGTGCCAGCAGCTTAGGGGGGAGTCCGTACACCGGGGAGCTGTTTTTT. The chain links TRBV7-6 to TRBJ2-2; tentatively, D is TRBD1 or TRBD2 (5 bases each). V shed 1 base and J shed 3 bases, with 12 bases lying between them. CDR3 size: 16 residues. The germline V gene has CDR1 SGHVS and CDR2 FNYEAQ.

This clonotype was seen repeatedly, ten times or more. This chain uses TRBV7-9 with TRBJ1-2, with D possibly being TRBD1 (5 bases). The V gene lost 1 base and the J gene lost 5 bases, with 8 bases spanning the gap. From germline, CDR1 is SEHNR and CDR2 FQNEAQ (reference sequence). This CDR3 has 13 residues. CDR3 protein: CASSLGQRYGYTF. Here the CDR3 DNA reads TGTGCCAGCAGCTTAGGACAGCGTTATGGCTACACCTTC.

The V call is TRBV24-1, the J call TRBJ2-5, with 10 bases lining up with TRBD1. J gave up 4 bases and V 1 base, and 8 bases lay outside the gene matches. Germline CDR1 KGHDR, CDR2 SFDVKD. The CDR3 has 17 amino acids. CDR3 protein: CATSDLGGQGTLETQYF. The CDR3 DNA reads TGTGCCACCAGTGATTTAGGGGGACAGGGGACTTTAGAGACCCAGTACTTC.

V usage is TRBV20-1 and J usage is TRBJ2-1; 8 bases align to TRBD2. The CDR3 has 12 amino acids. Germline V gene data show CDR1 as DFQATT and CDR2 as SNEGSKA (reference sequence). V shed 0 bases and J 12 bases; nucleotides not matched to a gene: 4. CDR3 residues: CSARDPREGQFF. CDR3 sequence (DNA): TGCAGTGCTAGAGATCCACGGGAGGGGCAGTTCTTC.

V and J are TRBV15 and TRBJ1-1, with a possible D match to TRBD1 (5 bases). There are 15 residues in the CDR3. Germline V gives CDR1 LNHNV, CDR2 YYDKDF (reference sequence). Trimming removed 1 base at V and 4 bases at J, with 13 bases between. The CDR3 sequence: CATSRVFRGVTEAFF. The CDR3, as DNA: TGTGCCACCAGCAGAGTCTTTAGGGGAGTCACTGAAGCTTTCTTT.

This clonotype came up a few times. The chain uses TRBV12-3 or TRBV12-4 and TRBJ2-3; D ambiguous. V lost 3 bases to trimming and J lost 10 bases, with 11 bases between them. The CDR3 has 12 residues. CDR3 region: CASSFYLFAQYF. The CDR3 DNA reads as TGTGCCAGCAGTTTTTATCTCTTTGCGCAGTATTTT.